Below, 16 T cell receptor beta chains from the same sample are listed, as sequenced in a study of blood T cell repertoires in COVID-19. Using immunoSEQ multiplex PCR, the repertoire was profiled, and TCRdb retains in-frame clones only, with some absent. Here the sample spans approximately 150,000 clones, roughly 86% being singletons. Sequenced: peripheral blood. The receptors stem from a woman over 75 with COVID-19, enrolled during active disease.

This chain joins TRBV29-1 and TRBJ1-1; TRBD1 is a possible D gene (5 bases). The V end lost 7 bases, the J end lost 4 bases, and 13 bases lay between the germline ends. The CDR3 totals 12 residues. Per germline, CDR1 SQVTM and CDR2 ANQGSEA. CDR3 protein: CSAGQLLTEAFF. The CDR3 DNA is TGCAGCGCTGGACAACTACTCACTGAAGCTTTCTTT.

Only a few counts were recorded for this clone. The chain is built from TRBV2 and TRBJ2-7, with D perhaps TRBD1 (8 bases). The ends were cut back, 3 bases at V and 6 bases at J, with 12 bases in the middle. The CDR3 consists of 13 residues. In germline, CDR1 is SNHLY, CDR2 FYNNEI. This CDR3 is CASSDNRGGEQYF. DNA of the CDR3: TGTGCCAGCAGTGATAACAGGGGGGGCGAGCAGTACTTC.

This chain joins TRBV11-2 and TRBJ2-1; 9 positions match TRBD2. Germline-derived CDR1 and CDR2 are SGHAT and FQNNGV. J lost 6 bases, V lost 5 bases, and 8 bases had no gene match. This CDR3 region has 15 residues. For the CDR3, the DNA is TGTGCCAGCAGCCCCCTTGCGGGAGGGCCCAATGAGCAGTTCTTC. This gives the protein CASSPLAGGPNEQFF.

The chain is built from TRBV28 and TRBJ1-1; 7 bases are a match to TRBD1. V lost 6 bases and J lost 1; bases outside the gene matches: 5. In germline, CDR1 is MDHEN, CDR2 SYDVKM. The CDR3 runs 14 residues. In DNA, the CDR3 is TGTGCCAGCAGAAGACAGGGAACGAACACTGAAGCTTTCTTT. This gives the protein CASRRQGTNTEAFF.

V and J are TRBV7-3 and TRBJ2-2; 8 positions match TRBD2. V trimming: 4 bases; J trimming: 10 bases; junction bases outside the gene matches: 14. The CDR3 is 16 residues long. CDR1 and CDR2 (germline): SGHTA, FQGTGA. The CDR3 DNA follows: TGTGCCAGCAGCTCGGACTCCGGGACTAGTCGCGCGGAGCTGTTTTTT. Encoded protein: CASSSDSGTSRAELFF.

Only a few counts were recorded for this clone. The chain links TRBV7-9 to TRBJ2-6; no clear D. Deletions cut 6 bases from V and 1 base from J, with 4 bases between. The CDR3 totals 13 residues. CDR1 and CDR2 (germline): SEHNR, FQNEAQ (reference sequence). The chain's CDR3 is CASSPSGANVLTF. The CDR3 DNA is TGTGCCAGCAGTCCTTCTGGGGCCAACGTCCTGACTTTC.

The chain joins TRBV12-3 or TRBV12-4 to TRBJ1-1, with D perhaps matching TRBD1 (5 bases). This CDR3 comprises 13 residues. Trimming pared 6 bases from V and 5 bases from J, leaving 13 bases between. CDR3 protein: CASRTAGWTEAFF. The CDR3 DNA reads TGTGCCAGCAGAACGGCAGGGTGGACTGAAGCTTTCTTT.

This sequence joins TRBV27 and TRBJ2-1; unclear D gene. The germline V and J ends were trimmed by 2 bases and 0 bases, with 8 bases remaining between them. Germline V gene data show CDR1 as MNHEY and CDR2 as SMNVEV (reference sequence). This CDR3 has 15 residues. This CDR3 is CASSLNPHSYNEQFF. The CDR3 DNA follows: TGTGCCAGCAGTTTAAATCCCCACTCCTACAATGAGCAGTTCTTC.

The CDR3 sequence: CASSKEGRGVADTQYF. The CDR3 nucleotides are TGTGCCAGCAGCAAAGAGGGGCGCGGGGTGGCAGATACGCAGTATTTT. The chain combines TRBV21-1 with TRBJ2-3; the table's TRBD2 call for D was not verified on the DNA. TRBV21-1 counts as a pseudogene. The CDR3 has 16 residues.

The chain is built from TRBV3-1 (or the pseudogene TRBV3-2) and TRBJ2-1; 8 positions match TRBD2. The J segment lost 5 bases and the V segment lost 3 bases, leaving 3 bases of the junction unmatched. The CDR3 is 14 residues long. CDR1 LGHDT and CDR2 YNNKEL come from the germline V gene (reference sequence). As DNA, the CDR3 is TGTGCCAGCAGCCACGGGAGGGCCAACAATGAGCAGTTCTTC. It specifies CASSHGRANNEQFF.

This chain uses TRBV10-3 with TRBJ2-5; 11 bases are a match to TRBD2. Germline V gene data show CDR1 as ENHRY and CDR2 as SYGVKD. This CDR3 has 17 residues. After removal of 3 bases from V and 4 bases from J, the junction contained 10 bases not matched to a gene. The DNA of the CDR3 is TGTGCCATCAGTGAATTAGCGGGAGGGCCTCGGGGAGAGACCCAGTACTTC. Its protein product is CAISELAGGPRGETQYF.

The chain combines TRBV11-3 with TRBJ2-5; no clear D. The CDR3 spans 15 residues. Germline values: CDR1 SGHNT, CDR2 YENEEA. The V gene lost 1 base and the J gene lost 5 bases, with 14 bases spanning the gap. DNA of the CDR3: TGTGCCAGCAGCTTAGGACCGGGTGTCGTGGAGACCCAGTACTTC. This sequence encodes CASSLGPGVVETQYF.

This chain uses TRBV7-2 with TRBJ1-3; D gene unclear. Germline-derived CDR1 and CDR2 are SGHTA and FQGNSA. The CDR3 is made up of 14 amino acids. V was shortened by 4 bases and J by 0 bases, with 7 bases between the two germline ends. The CDR3 bases are TGTGCCAGCAGCTCCCGAGGCTCTGGAAACACCATATATTTT. This codes for CASSSRGSGNTIYF.

This clone was seen just once. The chain has TRBV12-3 or TRBV12-4 and TRBJ1-4; no clear D. The germline V and J ends were trimmed by 3 bases and 5 bases, with 7 bases remaining between them. This CDR3 contains 13 residues. CDR3 bases: TGTGCCAGCAGTTTCCGTCCCAATGAAAAACTGTTTTTT. It encodes CASSFRPNEKLFF.

The genes are TRBV10-2 and TRBJ1-2, with 10 bases lining up with TRBD1. The CDR3 consists of 14 residues. V lost 8 bases to trimming and J lost 8 bases; unmatched junction nucleotides: 11. Germline V gene data show CDR1 as WSHSY and CDR2 as SAAADI. The CDR3 reads CASRPTGGNEGYTF. CDR3 DNA sequence: TGCGCCAGCCGCCCGACAGGGGGCAATGAAGGCTACACCTTC.

V and J are TRBV19 and TRBJ2-3; weak D call: TRBD1 (5 bases). The V gene lost 2 bases and the J gene lost 4 bases, with 13 bases spanning the gap. The CDR3 consists of 15 residues. Germline loops: CDR1 LNHDA, CDR2 SQIVND (reference sequence). The CDR3 DNA sequence: TGTGCCAGTAGTATAAGGGGTTTTAGTTCAGATACGCAGTATTTT. Its protein is CASSIRGFSSDTQYF.